This is a list of T cell receptor beta chains from one sample in a study of shared clonotypes between healthy human individuals. This table comes from immunoSEQ multiplex PCR, and its TCRdb copy is limited to in-frame clones, with some not included. In the table there are around 2,000,000 clones, about 92% of which are singletons. The specimen sequenced was naive CD8+ T cells from PBMCs. The receptors were sampled from a man aged 18 to 29 in good health. Some clones in this sample may be carry-over from other donors' samples. Each CDR3 is given with its conserved first and last residue. A D gene is named only where the DNA matches it firmly. A row's size may be missing; if present it is once, few, many or a size class.

TRBJ2-2	.	TRBV7-9	.	CASSGWASTNTGELFF	TGTGCCAGCAGCGGATGGGCTAGCACTAACACCGGGGAGCTGTTTTTT
TRBJ1-1	.	TRBV14	TRBD1	CASRVGGRNTEAFF	TGTGCCAGCAGAGTAGGGGGCAGGAACACTGAAGCTTTCTTT
TRBJ2-7	.	TRBV27	TRBD1	CASSLPGTGLDEQYF	TGTGCCAGCAGTTTACCCGGGACAGGGCTCGACGAGCAGTACTTC
TRBJ2-7	once	TRBV30	TRBD1	CAFKHRGSAVYEQYF	TGTGCCTTCAAACACAGGGGGTCGGCGGTCTACGAGCAGTACTTC
TRBJ1-1	.	TRBV7-8	.	CASSPQVGQGKNTEAFF	TGTGCCAGCAGTCCCCAGGTCGGGCAGGGGAAGAACACTGAAGCTTTCTTT
TRBJ2-2	.	TRBV9	.	CASGWRGGGELFF	TGTGCCAGCGGTTGGCGGGGCGGCGGGGAGCTGTTTTTT
TRBJ1-1	.	TRBV10-3	TRBD1	CAIRRGQGLNTEAFF	TGTGCCATCAGGAGGGGACAGGGGCTGAACACTGAAGCTTTCTTT
TRBJ1-6	.	TRBV30	.	CAWSVFSPSYNSPLHF	TGTGCCTGGAGTGTATTCAGCCCCTCCTATAATTCACCCCTCCACTTT
TRBJ1-2	.	TRBV4-2	.	CASSQEWRNRAYNYGYTF	TGTGCCAGCAGCCAAGAGTGGCGGAACAGGGCCTATAACTATGGCTACACCTTC
TRBJ2-7	.	TRBV27	.	CASGGGGYEQYF	TGTGCCAGTGGAGGGGGTGGCTACGAGCAGTACTTC
TRBJ1-1	.	TRBV19	.	CASSIGRGNTEAFF	TGTGCCAGTAGTATAGGCCGGGGGAACACTGAAGCTTTCTTT